This is a list of T cell receptor beta chains from one sample in a study of early T cells in non-severe SARS-CoV-2 infection. TCRdb independently ran MiXCR on the 5' RACE reads; one entry per CDR3 protein. Seen here are over 70,000 distinct CDR3 sequences, 13% to 15% observed once, and the top ten hold 5.5% to 8%. The sequenced sample was whole blood. Receptors originate from an adult who was a healthcare worker with PCR-confirmed SARS-CoV-2 infection or an uninfected control (not recorded which). Both conserved end residues are part of each CDR3. The order of the fields is V gene, clone size, D gene, J gene, CDR3 protein, CDR3 DNA. The D gene is left open where the match is weak. Clone size appears in some rows only: once, few, many, or a class for an expanded clone.

v_call: TRBV5-4
clone_size: -
d_call: -
j_call: TRBJ2-3
cdr3_aa: CASSLEAVTDTQYF
cdr3_nt: TGTGCCAGCAGCTTAGAGGCGGTTACAGATACGCAGTATTTT

v_call: TRBV19
clone_size: -
d_call: -
j_call: TRBJ2-6
cdr3_aa: CASSIPRAGANVLTF
cdr3_nt: TGTGCCAGTAGTATACCCAGGGCGGGGGCCAACGTCCTGACTTTC

v_call: TRBV19
clone_size: few
d_call: -
j_call: TRBJ1-5
cdr3_aa: CASSIDRRITLGQPQHF
cdr3_nt: TGTGCCAGTAGTATAGATCGAAGGATCACCCTCGGGCAGCCCCAGCATTTT

v_call: TRBV7-2
clone_size: many
d_call: -
j_call: TRBJ2-1
cdr3_aa: CASSYRRRSYNEQFF
cdr3_nt: TGTGCCAGCAGCTACCGGAGGCGCTCCTACAATGAGCAGTTCTTC

v_call: TRBV6-2/TRBV6-3
clone_size: few
d_call: -
j_call: TRBJ2-3
cdr3_aa: CASMEDSSTDTQYF
cdr3_nt: TGTGCCAGCATGGAGGATTCTAGCACAGATACGCAGTATTTT

v_call: TRBV6-1
clone_size: few
d_call: -
j_call: TRBJ2-1
cdr3_aa: CASSESGKYNEQFF
cdr3_nt: TGTGCCAGCAGTGAGTCGGGAAAGTACAATGAGCAGTTCTTC

v_call: TRBV19
clone_size: many
d_call: TRBD1
j_call: TRBJ1-5
cdr3_aa: CASQSGQGGNQPQHF
cdr3_nt: TGTGCCAGCCAATCCGGACAGGGAGGCAATCAGCCCCAGCATTTT

v_call: TRBV19
clone_size: -
d_call: TRBD2
j_call: TRBJ2-2
cdr3_aa: CASSISSGLNTGELFF
cdr3_nt: TGTGCCAGTAGTATTTCTAGCGGACTTAACACCGGGGAGCTGTTTTTT

v_call: TRBV28
clone_size: few
d_call: -
j_call: TRBJ1-5
cdr3_aa: CASSFRGRLRRNQPQHF
cdr3_nt: TGTGCCAGCAGTTTCAGGGGCAGACTCAGACGTAATCAGCCCCAGCATTTT

v_call: TRBV4-1
clone_size: -
d_call: TRBD1
j_call: TRBJ2-7
cdr3_aa: CASSHGTGGWYEQYF
cdr3_nt: TGCGCCAGCAGCCACGGGACAGGGGGCTGGTACGAGCAGTACTTC

v_call: TRBV18
clone_size: few
d_call: -
j_call: TRBJ2-1
cdr3_aa: CASSPTAGSSYNEQFF
cdr3_nt: TGTGCCAGCTCACCAACGGCGGGGAGCTCCTACAATGAGCAGTTCTTC

v_call: TRBV20-1
clone_size: few
d_call: TRBD2
j_call: TRBJ2-3
cdr3_aa: CSARIGLAEADTQYF
cdr3_nt: TGCAGTGCTAGGATCGGACTAGCGGAGGCGGATACGCAGTATTTT

v_call: TRBV30
clone_size: many
d_call: TRBD1
j_call: TRBJ1-2
cdr3_aa: CAWSVPPGQGARGYTF
cdr3_nt: TGTGCCTGGAGTGTACCTCCGGGACAGGGGGCGCGTGGCTACACCTTC

v_call: TRBV25-1
clone_size: few
d_call: -
j_call: TRBJ1-1
cdr3_aa: CASSEWEGRTEAFF
cdr3_nt: TGTGCCAGCAGTGAATGGGAGGGGAGGACTGAAGCTTTCTTT

v_call: TRBV12-3/TRBV12-4
clone_size: many
d_call: -
j_call: TRBJ2-1
cdr3_aa: CASSLVPYNEQFF
cdr3_nt: TGTGCCAGCAGTTTAGTTCCCTACAATGAGCAGTTCTTC

v_call: TRBV29-1
clone_size: few
d_call: TRBD2
j_call: TRBJ2-7
cdr3_aa: CSVGHGRVDYEQYF
cdr3_nt: TGCAGCGTTGGTCACGGGAGGGTCGACTACGAGCAGTACTTC

v_call: TRBV11-2
clone_size: few
d_call: TRBD1
j_call: TRBJ2-7
cdr3_aa: CASSFTGTGGDEQYF
cdr3_nt: TGTGCCAGCAGCTTCACCGGGACAGGGGGGGACGAGCAGTACTTC

v_call: TRBV10-3
clone_size: once
d_call: TRBD2
j_call: TRBJ2-3
cdr3_aa: CAISESGTSGSHYQLTDTQYF
cdr3_nt: TGTGCCATCAGTGAGTCCGGGACTAGCGGGAGCCACTACCAACTCACAGATACGCAGTATTTT

v_call: TRBV9
clone_size: few
d_call: -
j_call: TRBJ2-3
cdr3_aa: CASSEVSTDTQYF
cdr3_nt: TGTGCCAGCAGCGAAGTCAGCACAGATACGCAGTATTTT

v_call: TRBV21-1
clone_size: -
d_call: -
j_call: TRBJ1-5
cdr3_aa: CASSNGTFGPQHF
cdr3_nt: TGTGCCAGCAGCAATGGGACTTTCGGGCCCCAGCATTTT

v_call: TRBV28
clone_size: few
d_call: -
j_call: TRBJ2-7
cdr3_aa: CASSSTRWNEQYF
cdr3_nt: TGTGCCAGCAGTTCCACTAGGTGGAACGAGCAGTACTTC

v_call: TRBV6-6
clone_size: -
d_call: -
j_call: TRBJ2-1
cdr3_aa: CASTEGAGPNEQFF
cdr3_nt: TGTGCCAGCACCGAAGGTGCAGGGCCCAATGAGCAGTTCTTC

v_call: TRBV6-6
clone_size: -
d_call: TRBD1
j_call: TRBJ1-1
cdr3_aa: CASRDRVRVNTEAFF
cdr3_nt: TGTGCCAGCAGGGACAGGGTACGGGTGAACACTGAAGCTTTCTTT

v_call: TRBV7-2
clone_size: few
d_call: -
j_call: TRBJ2-3
cdr3_aa: CASTFSSTDTQYF
cdr3_nt: TGTGCCAGCACTTTTTCCAGCACAGATACGCAGTATTTT

v_call: TRBV5-1
clone_size: -
d_call: -
j_call: TRBJ2-6
cdr3_aa: CASSSSRGTGANVLTF
cdr3_nt: TGCGCCAGCAGCTCCAGCCGCGGCACTGGGGCCAACGTCCTGACTTTC

v_call: TRBV30
clone_size: few
d_call: TRBD2
j_call: TRBJ2-3
cdr3_aa: CAWSSTSVTDTQYF
cdr3_nt: TGTGCCTGGAGTTCGACTAGCGTAACAGATACGCAGTATTTT

v_call: TRBV7-2
clone_size: -
d_call: -
j_call: TRBJ2-7
cdr3_aa: CASSMDILTSYEQYF
cdr3_nt: TGTGCCAGCAGCATGGACATACTGACTTCCTACGAGCAGTACTTC

v_call: TRBV29-1
clone_size: -
d_call: TRBD2
j_call: TRBJ2-3
cdr3_aa: CSVSGRAIGDTDTQYF
cdr3_nt: TGCAGCGTTAGCGGGAGGGCCATCGGTGACACAGATACGCAGTATTTT

v_call: TRBV20-1
clone_size: few
d_call: -
j_call: TRBJ1-1
cdr3_aa: CSARVGREVEAFF
cdr3_nt: TGCAGTGCTAGAGTCGGCAGAGAAGTCGAAGCTTTCTTT

v_call: TRBV6-1
clone_size: many
d_call: -
j_call: TRBJ1-6
cdr3_aa: CASSEQGNSPLHF
cdr3_nt: TGTGCCAGCAGTGAGCAGGGGAATTCACCCCTCCACTTT

v_call: TRBV5-1
clone_size: few
d_call: -
j_call: TRBJ2-7
cdr3_aa: CASTPGQGLTYEQYF
cdr3_nt: TGCGCCAGCACCCCCGGGCAGGGGCTTACCTACGAGCAGTACTTC

v_call: TRBV5-1
clone_size: -
d_call: -
j_call: TRBJ2-2
cdr3_aa: CASSLWTGRNTGELFF
cdr3_nt: TGCGCCAGCAGCTTATGGACGGGGAGGAACACCGGGGAGCTGTTTTTT

v_call: TRBV29-1
clone_size: few
d_call: -
j_call: TRBJ1-1
cdr3_aa: CSVQWGTEAFF
cdr3_nt: TGCAGCGTCCAGTGGGGAACTGAAGCTTTCTTT

v_call: TRBV28
clone_size: -
d_call: -
j_call: TRBJ2-1
cdr3_aa: CASSTRLVPNEQFF
cdr3_nt: TGTGCCAGCAGTACCCGACTAGTTCCCAATGAGCAGTTCTTC

v_call: TRBV12-3/TRBV12-4
clone_size: few
d_call: -
j_call: TRBJ1-1
cdr3_aa: CASSLEGLNTEAFF
cdr3_nt: TGTGCCAGCAGTTTAGAGGGCCTCAACACTGAAGCTTTCTTT

v_call: TRBV5-1
clone_size: few
d_call: -
j_call: TRBJ2-1
cdr3_aa: CASSLVPVEQFF
cdr3_nt: TGCGCCAGCAGCTTGGTCCCGGTTGAGCAGTTCTTC

v_call: TRBV29-1
clone_size: -
d_call: -
j_call: TRBJ1-2
cdr3_aa: CSVDGHPANYGYTF
cdr3_nt: TGCAGCGTCGACGGACACCCAGCTAACTATGGCTACACCTTC

v_call: TRBV29-1
clone_size: -
d_call: -
j_call: TRBJ1-3
cdr3_aa: CSVTDEVSGNTIYF
cdr3_nt: TGCAGCGTTACAGATGAAGTCTCTGGAAACACCATATATTTT

v_call: TRBV7-2
clone_size: -
d_call: TRBD2
j_call: TRBJ2-1
cdr3_aa: CASSLVNRLAGTVSNEQFF
cdr3_nt: TGTGCCAGCAGCTTAGTCAACCGACTAGCGGGAACGGTTTCCAATGAGCAGTTCTTC

v_call: TRBV5-4
clone_size: -
d_call: TRBD2
j_call: TRBJ2-1
cdr3_aa: CASSMSSGLYNEQFF
cdr3_nt: TGTGCCAGCAGCATGTCTAGCGGTCTGTACAATGAGCAGTTCTTC

v_call: TRBV15
clone_size: few
d_call: -
j_call: TRBJ2-7
cdr3_aa: CATSREGASSHYEQYF
cdr3_nt: TGTGCCACCAGCAGAGAGGGGGCTAGCAGCCACTACGAGCAGTACTTC